The subject of this entry is one TCR beta chain. These data are taken from a study of blood T cell repertoires in COVID-19. Study summary: Sites across the United States, Italy and Spain contributed samples from acute and convalescent COVID-19.

The J segment lost 6 bases and the V segment lost 5 bases, leaving 13 bases of the junction unmatched. This CDR3 comprises 17 residues. Germline V gives CDR1 LNHDA, CDR2 SQIVND (reference sequence). As handled by the study authors: Reference gene primer amplification yielded estimated nucleated cell counts. Repertoires were generated with immunoSEQ multiplex PCR, while TCRdb's copy carries only in-frame clones and drops some. V and J calls and clone size follow that table, whereas D and trimming were derived from the DNA. The data hold about 120,000 clones, with around 79% observed a single time. This sequence joins TRBV19 and TRBJ1-6; 7 nucleotides agree with TRBD1. The TCR sequence derives from a man aged 65 to 79 with acute or convalescent COVID-19. The sequencing input was peripheral blood. CDR3 in DNA: TGTGCCAGTAGTCCCCGACAGGGTATTGGTCGTAATTCACCCCTCCACTTT. It specifies CASSPRQGIGRNSPLHF.